This T cell receptor (beta chain) was recorded in a study of blood T cell repertoires in COVID-19. Germline V gives CDR1 SGHTA, CDR2 FQGTGA. The CDR3 has 16 amino acids. V gave up 3 bases and J gave up 2 bases; unmatched junction bases: 1. Authors' methods: Scientists estimated how many nucleated cells there were by amplifying reference gene primers. Produced via immunoSEQ multiplex PCR; TCRdb's table is partial and in-frame only. The DNA was the basis for D and trimming; V, J and clone size are from that table. The sample records some 300,000 clones, around 90% being singletons. The material sequenced was peripheral blood. The clonotype originates from a woman between 40 and 55 years old with COVID-19, enrolled during active disease. The V gene is TRBV7-3, the J gene TRBJ2-5; 15 bases fit TRBD2. The DNA for the CDR3 is TGTGCCAGCAGCTTGGGGACTAGCGGGGGGCAAGAGACCCAGTACTTC. This gives the protein CASSLGTSGGQETQYF. The complete variable domain, with remaining parts taken from reference TRBV7-3 and TRBJ2-5, reads GAGVSQTPSNKVTEKGKYVELRCDPISGHTALYWYRQSLGQGPEFLIYFQGTGAADDSGLPNDRFFAVRPEGSVSTLKIQRTERGDSAVYLCASSLGTSGGQETQYFGPGTRLLVL.